The next 11 T cell receptor beta chains were all read from a single sample in a study of T-cell reconstitution after alpha-beta-depleted transplantation in children. Unique molecular identifiers were used in preparing the TCRbeta library. Each CDR3 protein gets one entry after TCRdb re-called the PCR reads with MiXCR. This repertoire shows about 360,000 distinct CDR3 sequences, approximately 12% found once; its top ten account for 3.5% to 4.5%. The material sequenced was PBMCs, taken from the stem cell graft. The receptors stem from a human donor who donated a stem cell graft to a child with Fanconi anemia.

In its sample, this clonotype was seen a few times. The chain combines TRBV6-4 with TRBJ1-2; TRBD1 matches 9 bases. The trim removed 6 bases at V and 8 bases at J, leaving 10 bases unmatched. The CDR3 runs to 14 residues. Germline V gene data show CDR1 as MRHNA and CDR2 as SNTAGT. The CDR3 is CASSLSETGGGYTF. CDR3 nucleotide sequence: TGTGCCAGCAGCCTCTCGGAGACAGGGGGAGGCTACACCTTC.

This clonotype showed up many times. The rearrangement links TRBV7-2 to TRBJ2-1; TRBD1 might be the D (6 bases). The CDR3 extends over 13 amino acids. CDR1 SGHTA and CDR2 FQGNSA come from the germline V gene. The germline V and J ends were trimmed by 5 bases and 6 bases, with 11 bases remaining between them. In DNA form, the CDR3 reads TGTGCCAGCAGCCTCGGACAGTTCAATGAGCAGTTCTTC. Its protein is CASSLGQFNEQFF.

There are a few counts of this clonotype. The chain combines TRBV4-2 with TRBJ2-2; maybe TRBD1 (5 bases). Deletions cut 0 bases from V and 0 bases from J, with 11 bases between. Germline lookup yields CDR1 LGHNA and CDR2 YNFKEQ. The CDR3 spans 17 residues. Here the CDR3 reads CASSQDPRTTNTGELFF. The CDR3 DNA sequence: TGTGCCAGCAGCCAAGATCCCAGGACAACGAACACCGGGGAGCTGTTTTTT.

In this sample, this clonotype turned up many times. The rearrangement links TRBV7-2 to TRBJ1-3; D gene uncertain. V was clipped by 4 bases and J by 7 bases, with 11 bases between them. The CDR3 is 13 residues long. Per the germline V gene, CDR1 is SGHTA and CDR2 is FQGNSA. DNA of the CDR3: TGTGCCAGCAGCTCGCGACAAGTGAACACCATATATTTT. Translation: CASSSRQVNTIYF.

The chain uses TRBV20-1 and TRBJ1-6, with 7 positions matching TRBD1. The CDR3 extends over 15 amino acids. CDR1 DFQATT and CDR2 SNEGSKA come from the germline V gene (reference sequence). Losses at the gene ends were 3 bases for V and 7 bases for J; bases not matched to a gene: 9. CDR3 protein: CSARVSGQSNSPLHF. DNA for the CDR3: TGCAGTGCTAGGGTTTCGGGACAGTCCAATTCACCCCTCCACTTT.

This clonotype was observed a handful of times. This chain links TRBV7-9 with TRBJ2-1; 9 bases agree with TRBD2. The CDR3 sequence is 16 residues long. With 4 bases clipped from V and 6 bases from J, the junction kept 10 bases outside the gene matches. Germline lookup yields CDR1 SEHNR and CDR2 FQNEAQ (reference sequence). The CDR3 DNA is TGTGCCAGCAGCTCCGGGGGGGGACTAGCTGTCAATGAGCAGTTCTTC. It codes for CASSSGGGLAVNEQFF.

This clonotype was found a few times. The V call is TRBV28, the J call TRBJ2-1; 11 nucleotides match TRBD2. Trimming removed 6 bases from V and 4 bases from J; junction bases left unmatched: 8. Germline V CDR1 and CDR2: MDHEN, SYDVKM. The CDR3 totals 16 residues. CDR3 bases: TGTGCCAGCAGCCCCTCTAGCGGGGGGTTTTACAATGAGCAGTTCTTC. As protein: CASSPSSGGFYNEQFF.

This clonotype came up a few times. The rearrangement uses TRBV6-5 and TRBJ2-5; D gene unclear. Per the germline V gene, CDR1 is MNHEY and CDR2 is SVGAGI. The V gene lost 1 base and the J gene lost 4 bases, with 16 bases spanning the gap. This CDR3 contains 16 residues. The CDR3 bases are TGTGCCAGCAGTTACTATAAAGGGCCCTACGGAGAGACCCAGTACTTC. This sequence encodes CASSYYKGPYGETQYF.

J is TRBJ2-7 and V is TRBV10-2, with D tentatively TRBD2 (6 bases). CDR1 and CDR2 (germline): WSHSY, SAAADI. This CDR3 is built from 14 residues. V was pared by 10 bases and J by 2 bases, with 18 bases between. In nucleotides, the CDR3 is TGCGCCACCCAGGAGGGAGGATGGGCCTACGAGCAGTACTTC. It specifies CATQEGGWAYEQYF.

This clonotype has only a few counts. CDR3 sequence: CSARDSTPGDTQYF. The CDR3 DNA sequence: TGCAGTGCTCGGGACTCGACCCCCGGAGATACGCAGTATTTT. The rearrangement joins TRBV20-1 to TRBJ2-3; D might be TRBD2 (6 bases). Germline-derived CDR1 and CDR2 are DFQATT and SNEGSKA (reference sequence). This CDR3 is 14 amino acids long. V was trimmed by 5 bases and J by 5 bases, leaving 17 bases between them.

This chain links TRBV9 with TRBJ2-5, with D hard to call. Per the germline V gene, CDR1 is SGDLS and CDR2 is YYNGEE. The CDR3 sequence is 14 residues long. V gave up 0 bases and J gave up 3 bases, with 9 bases separating them. This CDR3 is CASSVASGKETQYF. The CDR3 region has the DNA TGTGCCAGCAGCGTAGCCTCCGGCAAAGAGACCCAGTACTTC.